These T cell receptor beta chains were read from a single sample in a study of T cells in localized non-small cell lung cancer. Sequenced by immunoSEQ multiplex PCR; TCRdb stores in-frame clones only, minus some. The data hold 30,000 to 40,000 clones, with about 80% observed a single time. This material consisted of peripheral blood, taken before any cancer treatment. The receptor source for this set is a male donor at least 60 years old with stage II squamous cell lung carcinoma. Both conserved end residues are part of each CDR3. The D gene is left open where the match is weak. Clone size is not always given. Where it is, it says once, few, many or a class for expanded clones.

v_gene: TRBV7-2
j_gene: TRBJ1-5
d_gene: TRBD1
abundance: few
CDR3nt: TGTGCCAGCAGCTCGGGACAGGGAAGCGGTCAGCCCCAGCATTTT
CDR3aa: CASSSGQGSGQPQHF

v_gene: TRBV19
j_gene: TRBJ1-1
d_gene: TRBD1
abundance: NA
CDR3nt: TGTGCCAGTAGACCTACCACAGGGGCTGAAGCTTTCTTT
CDR3aa: CASRPTTGAEAFF

v_gene: TRBV4-2
j_gene: TRBJ2-1
d_gene: NA
abundance: NA
CDR3nt: TGTGCCAGCAGCCAGGCAGGGGGGCTAGTTGGGAATGAGCAGTTCTTC
CDR3aa: CASSQAGGLVGNEQFF

v_gene: TRBV6-5
j_gene: TRBJ2-1
d_gene: NA
abundance: NA
CDR3nt: TGTGCCAGCAGGGTTGACAGTCTTTCCTACAATGAGCAGTTCTTC
CDR3aa: CASRVDSLSYNEQFF

v_gene: TRBV7-9
j_gene: TRBJ2-1
d_gene: TRBD2
abundance: NA
CDR3nt: TGTGCCAGCAGCTCCTCGGGACTAGCGGGAGCACTGGATGAGCAGTTCTTC
CDR3aa: CASSSSGLAGALDEQFF

v_gene: TRBV15
j_gene: TRBJ1-2
d_gene: NA
abundance: NA
CDR3nt: TGTGCCACCAGCAGAGGTACAGCGAGCTATGGCTACACCTTC
CDR3aa: CATSRGTASYGYTF

v_gene: TRBV7-8
j_gene: TRBJ2-1
d_gene: TRBD1
abundance: NA
CDR3nt: TGTGCCAGCCTTCGGGACAGATCCTACAATGAGCAGTTCTTC
CDR3aa: CASLRDRSYNEQFF

v_gene: TRBV9
j_gene: TRBJ1-2
d_gene: NA
abundance: few
CDR3nt: TGTGCCAGCAGCGTAGACAGGAACTATGGCTACACCTTC
CDR3aa: CASSVDRNYGYTF

v_gene: TRBV30
j_gene: TRBJ1-6
d_gene: NA
abundance: NA
CDR3nt: TGTGCCTGGAGTGTGGGGGGCTTCCGATCACCCCTCCACTTT
CDR3aa: CAWSVGGFRSPLHF

v_gene: TRBV10-1
j_gene: TRBJ2-6
d_gene: NA
abundance: NA
CDR3nt: TGCGCCAGCAGTGAGTCAGTTAACTCTGGGGCCAACGTCCTGACTTTC
CDR3aa: CASSESVNSGANVLTF